The next 24 T cell receptor beta chains were all read from a single sample in a study of molecular identifiers for immune sequencing clone quantification. TCRdb re-analysed the PCR reads in MiXCR, keeping a single row per CDR3 protein. The data hold about 630,000 distinct CDR3 sequences, with approximately 24% observed a single time. The sample was naive CD8+ T cells from blood, with Jurkat cell RNA spiked in. Subset indicated: FACS-sorted CD8+CD4-CCR7+CD45RA+ naive T cells. The receptors derive from a human donor in good health. Some libraries in this study had Jurkat cell RNA spiked in.

Regarding this clonotype: A much larger clone differs by one base, so this may be a read error. This sequence joins TRBV13 and TRBJ2-1; 10 bases match TRBD1. The V gene's germline CDR1 is PRHDT and CDR2 FYEKMQ (reference sequence). The CDR3 extends over 13 amino acids. CDR3 coding DNA: TGTGCCAGCAGCCCGACAAGGGGGGACAGGGGAAACTTC. Protein product: CASSPTRGDRGNF.

This clonotype turned up a few times. The rearrangement links TRBV5-1 to TRBJ2-3, with 12 bases aligning to TRBD2. The CDR3 sequence is 18 residues long. Trimming cost V 4 bases and J 2 bases; bases outside gene matches: 11. CDR1 and CDR2 (germline): SGHRS, YFSETQ. CDR3 loop: CASSLNGLAGGNTDTQYF. The CDR3 DNA sequence: TGCGCCAGCAGCCTGAATGGGCTAGCGGGGGGGAACACAGATACGCAGTATTTT.

Points on this clonotype: As the CDR3 is not closed by the conserved phenylalanine or tryptophan, this likely results from a read error. The V gene is TRBV29-1, the J gene TRBJ1-1; D may be TRBD1 (6 bases). The V end was cut by 6 bases, the J end by 1 base, with 15 bases between. This CDR3 has 14 residues. Germline CDR1 SQVTM, CDR2 ANQGSEA. The DNA of the CDR3 is TGCAGCGTCGCCGGGCAGGGGTCGAACACTGAAGCTTTCTCT. It translates to CSVAGQGSNTEAFS.

This clonotype was observed at least ten times. This sequence joins TRBV5-1 and TRBJ2-3, with no clear D. The V and J ends lost 5 bases and 4 bases respectively, with 14 bases between them. Germline CDR1 is SGHRS and CDR2 is YFSETQ. The CDR3 is made up of 14 amino acids. CDR3 DNA sequence: TGCGCCAGCAGATCCGGGTCCTACTCAGATACGCAGTATTTT. This encodes CASRSGSYSDTQYF. The entire variable domain, with the rest obtained from reference TRBV5-1 and TRBJ2-3, is as follows: KAGVTQTPRYLIKTRGQQVTLSCSPISGHRSVSWYQQTPGQGLQFLFEYFSETQRNKGNFPGRFSGRQFSNSRSEMNVSTLELGDSALYLCASRSGSYSDTQYFGPGTRLTVL.

This rearrangement joins TRBV5-1 to TRBJ2-7, with 12 bases matching TRBD1. CDR1 is SGHRS, CDR2 YFSETQ, per germline. V shed 4 bases and J 3 bases; nucleotides not matched to a gene: 11. The CDR3 runs to 17 residues. The CDR3: CASSQGQGAVPLYEQYF. In DNA, the CDR3 is TGCGCCAGCAGCCAGGGACAGGGGGCTGTTCCCCTCTACGAGCAGTACTTC.

This clonotype was seen many times. The J gene is TRBJ1-1, the V gene TRBV7-9; tentatively, D is TRBD1 (5 bases). Trimming left V 0 bases short and J 0 bases short, with 11 bases between. The CDR3 runs to 16 residues. Germline assignment: CDR1 SEHNR and CDR2 FQNEAQ (reference sequence). The CDR3 reads CASSLAVGGLNTEAFF. The CDR3 coding sequence is TGTGCCAGCAGCTTAGCGGTGGGGGGTTTGAACACTGAAGCTTTCTTT.

The rearrangement joins TRBV9 to TRBJ2-2, with D tentatively TRBD1 (5 bases). The germline CDR1 and CDR2 sequences are SGDLS and YYNGEE. CDR3 size: 15 residues. Between the trimmed V and J ends, which lost 0 bases and 5 bases, there was a span of 11 bases. CDR3 bases: TGTGCCAGCAGCGTAGTAGGGGCTGAGACCGGGGAGCTGTTTTTT. It translates to CASSVVGAETGELFF.

As to this clonotype: This may arise from a read error, as a much more abundant clone is one base away. V and J are TRBV5-5 and TRBJ1-5; maybe TRBD1 (5 bases). This CDR3 spans 15 amino acids. In germline, CDR1 is SGHKS, CDR2 YYEKEE (reference sequence). Trimming took 4 bases from V and 2 from J, leaving 13 bases between them. CDR3 coding DNA: TGTGCCAGCAGCGAAGACAGATATGGCAATCAGCCCCAGCATTTT. This codes for CASSEDRYGNQPQHF.

This clonotype has ten or more counts. V is TRBV19 and J is TRBJ2-7; TRBD1 agrees at 11 bases. Trimming took 3 bases from V and 3 from J; bases not matched to a gene: 1. The CDR3 covers 14 residues. Germline assignment: CDR1 LNHDA and CDR2 SQIVND (reference sequence). This chain's CDR3 is CASSIGTGGYEQYF. CDR3 DNA: TGTGCCAGTAGTATCGGGACAGGGGGCTACGAGCAGTACTTC. Looking up the rest from reference TRBV19 and TRBJ2-7 gives the full variable domain: DGGITQSPKYLFRKEGQNVTLSCEQNLNHDAMYWYRQDPGQGLRLIYYSQIVNDFQKGDIAEGYSVSREKKESFPLTVTSAQKNPTAFYLCASSIGTGGYEQYFGPGTRLTVT.

As concerns this clonotype: This may be a read error: a much more frequent sequence differs by one nucleotide. V and J are TRBV28 and TRBJ1-5; maybe TRBD1 (5 bases). The CDR3 contains 17 residues. Germline CDR1 reads MDHEN; CDR2 reads SYDVKM. This chain's CDR3 is CAGSLLGQGTLSQPQHF. CDR3 sequence (DNA): TGTGCCGGCAGTTTACTTGGGCAGGGTACTTTAAGTCAGCCCCAGCATTTT.

This clonotype has only one observation. This sequence may be a read error, since a much larger clone differs from it by one base. The CDR3 end shows no conserved phenylalanine or tryptophan, and so a read error is likely. The V and J genes are TRBV6-5 and TRBJ2-7, with D perhaps matching TRBD2 (5 bases). This CDR3 has 12 amino acids. The germline gives CDR1 MNHEY, CDR2 SVGAGI. V lost 7 bases and J 7 bases, leaving 14 bases between the germline ends. The CDR3 region has the DNA TGTGCCAGCAACGAGGGATCGGGGGAGCAGTACCTC. Translated, it gives CASNEGSGEQYL.

V usage is TRBV5-8 and J usage is TRBJ1-5, with a possible D match to TRBD1 (6 bases). Germline CDR1 SGHTS, CDR2 YDEGEE. The CDR3 has 20 residues. The ends were cut back, 5 bases at V and 11 bases at J, with 38 bases in the middle. CDR3 protein: CASRPAVEGVGTPGEYTQHF. CDR3 nucleotide sequence: TGTGCCAGCAGACCCGCCGTAGAGGGGGTCGGAACCCCAGGGGAGTATACCCAGCATTTT.

Remarks on this clonotype: A much more abundant neighbour one base away suggests this may be a read error. The V gene is TRBV11-2, the J gene TRBJ2-7; D remains unclear. The germline gives CDR1 SGHAT, CDR2 FQNNGV. The CDR3 extends over 11 amino acids. V lost 5 bases to trimming and J lost 9 bases, with 11 bases between them. The DNA of the CDR3 is TGTGCCAGCAGCCCCAGCCCCGCGCAGTACTTC. Its translation is CASSPSPAQYF.

This clonotype was detected ten times or more. The V and J genes are TRBV20-1 and TRBJ2-4, with 8 bases matching TRBD2. The J segment lost 1 base and the V segment lost 5 bases, leaving 7 bases of the junction unmatched. Germline CDR1 is DFQATT and CDR2 is SNEGSKA (reference sequence). The CDR3 extends over 15 amino acids. CDR3 residues: CSARKLAEAKNIQYF. DNA for the CDR3: TGCAGTGCTCGAAAACTAGCGGAGGCCAAAAACATTCAGTACTTC.

The DNA for the CDR3 is TGTGCCAGCAGCCAAGGTGTTAGCGGCACAGATACGCAGCATTTT. This gives the protein CASSQGVSGTDTQHF. The chain uses TRBV14 and TRBJ2-3; D is uncertain. The J call could be wrong; TRBJ1-5 is a better fit for the DNA end. CDR3 length equals 15 residues. Germline V CDR1 and CDR2: SGHDN, FVKESK.

The table lists this clonotype with a few counts. The J gene is TRBJ1-1, the V gene TRBV4-3; D possibly corresponds to TRBD1 (5 bases). Per the germline V gene, CDR1 is LGHNA and CDR2 is YSLEER. CDR3 length: 15 residues. The ends were cut back, 1 base at V and 0 bases at J, with 9 bases in the middle. CDR3 residues: CASSQGAGVNTEAFF. The DNA for the CDR3 is TGCGCCAGCAGCCAAGGTGCGGGGGTGAACACTGAAGCTTTCTTT.

This clonotype was counted ten times or more. This chain uses TRBV7-9 with TRBJ2-2; TRBD2 matches 8 bases. This CDR3 spans 15 amino acids. Per the germline V gene, CDR1 is SEHNR and CDR2 is FQNEAQ (reference sequence). Germline trimming cut 7 bases from V and 1 base from J; bases unmatched to any gene: 5. CDR3 amino acids: CASTTSGRNTGELFF. The CDR3 bases are TGTGCCAGCACTACCAGCGGGAGGAACACCGGGGAGCTGTTTTTT. Together with reference TRBV7-9 and TRBJ2-2, the CDR3 gives the full variable domain: DTGVSQNPRHKITKRGQNVTFRCDPISEHNRLYWYRQTLGQGPEFLTYFQNEAQLEKSRLLSDRFSAERPKGSFSTLEIQRTEQGDSAMYLCASTTSGRNTGELFFGEGSRLTVL.

V is TRBV7-8 and J is TRBJ2-6; TRBD1 or TRBD2 may be the D gene (5 bases each). V lost 0 bases, J lost 1 base, and 19 bases lay in between. The CDR3 is 20 amino acids. The germline V gene encodes CDR1 SGHVS and CDR2 FQNEAQ. Written as DNA, the CDR3 is TGTGCCAGCAGCTTAGCGAACTGGGACCCCCATATATCTGGGGCCAACGTCCTGACTTTC. It yields the protein CASSLANWDPHISGANVLTF. The full variable domain, in which reference TRBV7-8 and TRBJ2-6 provide the parts outside the CDR3, is GAGVSQSPRYKVAKRGQDVALRCDPISGHVSLFWYQQALGQGPEFLTYFQNEAQLDKSGLPSDRFFAERPEGSVSTLKIQRTQQEDSAVYLCASSLANWDPHISGANVLTFGAGSRLTVL.

This clonotype has a count of ten or more. The chain recombines TRBV29-1 with TRBJ2-3; a weak D match, TRBD2 (5 bases). This CDR3 has 13 residues. V lost 7 bases and J lost 0, with 11 bases in between. Germline V gene sequence: CDR1 SQVTM, CDR2 ANQGSEA. The CDR3 bases are TGCAGCGCAGGACTTTCTAGCACAGATACGCAGTATTTT. Translated: CSAGLSSTDTQYF.

There are a few counts of this clonotype. The chain couples TRBV27 to TRBJ2-7; tentatively, D is TRBD1 (5 bases). Germline values: CDR1 MNHEY, CDR2 SMNVEV (reference sequence). The CDR3 runs 13 residues. V was shortened by 6 bases and J by 2 bases, with 11 bases between the two germline ends. CDR3 in amino acids: CASSGQWAYEQYF. For the CDR3, the DNA is TGTGCCAGCAGCGGACAATGGGCCTACGAGCAGTACTTC.

This clonotype was recorded many times. The V call is TRBV6-5, the J call TRBJ1-4; D is unresolved. Between the trimmed V and J ends, which lost 5 bases and 5 bases, there was a span of 15 bases. CDR1 is MNHEY, CDR2 SVGAGI, per germline. This CDR3 contains 15 residues. CDR3 sequence: CASSPFDGRNEKLFF. The CDR3 nucleotides are TGTGCCAGCAGTCCTTTTGATGGGCGAAATGAAAAACTGTTTTTT.

This clonotype showed up just a few times. J is TRBJ1-1 and V is TRBV5-5; 7 nucleotides align to TRBD1. This CDR3 is built from 18 residues. Germline CDR1 and CDR2: SGHKS and YYEKEE (reference sequence). J was trimmed by 1 base and V by 0 bases; bases with no gene match: 12. CDR3 sequence reads: CASSLEVSGQLPNTEAFF. DNA for the CDR3: TGTGCCAGCAGCTTGGAGGTGTCGGGACAGCTGCCGAACACTGAAGCTTTCTTT.

The V call is TRBV11-2, the J call TRBJ2-3; TRBD2 is a possible D gene (6 bases). CDR3 length equals 17 residues. Germline loops: CDR1 SGHAT, CDR2 FQNNGV. V shed 3 bases and J shed 2 bases, with 18 bases lying between them. This CDR3 is CASSFSSVAGLTDTQYF. The CDR3 nucleotides are TGTGCCAGCAGCTTCTCCTCGGTGGCGGGACTCACAGATACGCAGTATTTT.

This clonotype was found a few times. The chain links TRBV6-5 to TRBJ2-1, with 8 bases fitting TRBD2. The germline V gene encodes CDR1 MNHEY and CDR2 SVGAGI. The V gene end was trimmed by 0 bases and the J gene end by 7 bases; junction bases not matched to a gene: 5. This CDR3 is 15 amino acids long. The CDR3 sequence: CASSYSPGGRNEQFF. As DNA, the CDR3 is TGTGCCAGCAGTTACTCCCCGGGGGGGCGAAATGAGCAGTTCTTC.